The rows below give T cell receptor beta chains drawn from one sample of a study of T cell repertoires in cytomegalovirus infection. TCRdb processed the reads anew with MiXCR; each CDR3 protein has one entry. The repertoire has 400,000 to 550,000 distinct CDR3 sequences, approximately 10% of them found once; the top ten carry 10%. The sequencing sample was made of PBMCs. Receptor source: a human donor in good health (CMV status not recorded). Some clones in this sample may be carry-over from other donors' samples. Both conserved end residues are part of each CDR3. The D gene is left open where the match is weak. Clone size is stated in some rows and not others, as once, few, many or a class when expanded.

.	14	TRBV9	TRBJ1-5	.	TGTGCCAGCAGCCCTCACGGGGGGGATCAGCCCCAGCATTTT	CASSPHGGDQPQHF
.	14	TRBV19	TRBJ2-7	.	TGTGCCAGTAGTATCGCAGGACCTACTTACGAGCAGTACTTC	CASSIAGPTYEQYF
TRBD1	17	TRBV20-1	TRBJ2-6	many	TGCAGTGCTAACGGACAGGATTTGTACTCTGGGGCCAACGTCCTGACTTTC	CSANGQDLYSGANVLTF
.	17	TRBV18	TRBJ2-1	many	TGTGCCAGCTCACCCTCAGCCGACAGAGCTAGCTACAATGAGCAGTTCTTC	CASSPSADRASYNEQFF
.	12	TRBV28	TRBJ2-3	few	TGTGCCAGCAGTCGAACAGGGGATACGCAGTATTTT	CASSRTGDTQYF
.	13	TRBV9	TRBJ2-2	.	TGTGCCAGCGGGTACTACAACACCGGGGAGCTGTTTTTT	CASGYYNTGELFF
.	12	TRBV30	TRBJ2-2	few	TGTGCCTGGAGTGCCTCCATCGGGGAGCTGTTTTTT	CAWSASIGELFF
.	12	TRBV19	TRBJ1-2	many	TGTGCCAGTAGTCCACCAGGTGTAGGCTACACCTTC	CASSPPGVGYTF
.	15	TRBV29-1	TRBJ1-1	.	TGCAGCGCCAAAGTCGGGCCAACTAAGGGGACTGAAGCTTTCTTT	CSAKVGPTKGTEAFF
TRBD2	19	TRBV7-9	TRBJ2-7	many	TGTGCCAGCAGCTTTTGGCCCCCCTTTGGGCGGGAGCTAACCTACGAGCAGTACTTC	CASSFWPPFGRELTYEQYF
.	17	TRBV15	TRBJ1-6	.	TGTGCCACCAGCAGAGGCACGGGGTCCTACTATAATTCACCCCTCCACTTT	CATSRGTGSYYNSPLHF
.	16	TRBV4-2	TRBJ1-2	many	TGTGCCAGCAGCCAAGATCTAAAGGGAGCGTTCGGCGGCTACACCTTC	CASSQDLKGAFGGYTF
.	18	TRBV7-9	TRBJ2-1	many	TGTGCCAGCAGCCAAGGGGTTCTTTTAACAAGCTCCTACAATGAGCAGTTCTTC	CASSQGVLLTSSYNEQFF
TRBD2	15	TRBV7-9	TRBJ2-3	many	TGTGCCAGCAGCTTACTAGCGGGGGCGACAGATACGCAGTATTTT	CASSLLAGATDTQYF
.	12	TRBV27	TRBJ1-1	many	TGTGCCACCAGAGAGGGGAACACTGAAGCTTTCTTT	CATREGNTEAFF
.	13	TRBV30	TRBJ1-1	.	TGTGCCTGGAGTGTACGGGCCAACGCTGAAGCTTTCTTT	CAWSVRANAEAFF
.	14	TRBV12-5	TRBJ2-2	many	TGTGCTAGTGGTTTGCTGGACGGTACCGGGGAGCTGTTTTTT	CASGLLDGTGELFF
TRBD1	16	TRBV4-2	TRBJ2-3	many	TGTGCCAGCAGCCAAGATTCAGGGGGCAGCACAGATACGCAGTATTTT	CASSQDSGGSTDTQYF
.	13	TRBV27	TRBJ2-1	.	TGTGCCAGCAGTTCGAACCAATACAATGAGCAGTTCTTC	CASSSNQYNEQFF
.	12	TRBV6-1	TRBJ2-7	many	TGTGCCAGCAGTTTCGGACGGGGCGAGCAGTACTTC	CASSFGRGEQYF
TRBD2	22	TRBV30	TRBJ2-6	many	TGTGCCTACCCGGAGGGTGGGGCCCCTAGCGGGACCTTATCCTCTGGGGCCAACGTCCTGACTTTC	CAYPEGGAPSGTLSSGANVLTF
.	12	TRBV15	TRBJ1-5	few	TGTGCCACCAGCAGAGATCTGGGACATCGGCATTTT	CATSRDLGHRHF
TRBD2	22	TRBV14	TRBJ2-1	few	TGTGCCAGCAGCCAAGAGCACGACCTGGGACTAGCGGGAAAGAGCTCCTACAATGAGCAGTTCTTC	CASSQEHDLGLAGKSSYNEQFF
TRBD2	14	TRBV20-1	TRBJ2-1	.	TGCAGTGCTAGAGGTCTAGCGGTTAGCAATGAGCAGTTCTTC	CSARGLAVSNEQFF
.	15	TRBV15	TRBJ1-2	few	TGTGCCACCAGCTTATGGGCCACGGAACTTGGAGGCTACACCTTC	CATSLWATELGGYTF
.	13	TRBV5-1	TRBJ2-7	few	TGCGCCAGCAGCCGGGGGGCCGATGACGAGCAGTACTTC	CASSRGADDEQYF
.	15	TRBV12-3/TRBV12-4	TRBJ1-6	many	TGTGCCAGCAGTTTGTCAGGGATCGGAAAGTCACCCCTCCACTTT	CASSLSGIGKSPLHF
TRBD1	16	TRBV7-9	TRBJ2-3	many	TGTGCCAGCAGCCTGGCCGGGACAGGGCACACAGATACGCAGTATTTT	CASSLAGTGHTDTQYF
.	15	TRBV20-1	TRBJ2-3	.	TGCAGTGCTAGAGATGGGCGAGGGGGCACAGATACGCAGTATTTT	CSARDGRGGTDTQYF
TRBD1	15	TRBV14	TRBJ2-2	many	TGTGCCAGCAGTCCTTCCGGGACAGTCACCGGGGAGCTGTTTTTT	CASSPSGTVTGELFF
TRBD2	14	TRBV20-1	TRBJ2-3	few	TGCAGTGTTCCGACTAGCCGAAGCACAGATACGCAGTATTTT	CSVPTSRSTDTQYF
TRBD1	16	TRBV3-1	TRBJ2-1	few	TGTGCCAGCAGCCCTGGTGGACAGGGGGCATACAATGAGCAGTTCTTC	CASSPGGQGAYNEQFF
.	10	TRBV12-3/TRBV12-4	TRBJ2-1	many	TGTGCCAGCAAGGGGAATGAGCAGTTCTTC	CASKGNEQFF
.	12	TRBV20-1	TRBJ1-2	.	TGCAGTGCTACCGAGGAGATCTATGGCTACACCTTC	CSATEEIYGYTF
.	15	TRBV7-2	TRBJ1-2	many	TGTGCCAGCAGCTTAGGGGCAGGGGAATTGTATGGCTACACCTTC	CASSLGAGELYGYTF
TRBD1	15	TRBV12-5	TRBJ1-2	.	TGTGCTAGTGCCCATGGTGGACAGGGGGCAGGTGGCTACACCTTC	CASAHGGQGAGGYTF
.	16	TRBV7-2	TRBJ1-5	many	TGTGCCAGCAGCTTAGAATGGGGTGGGGGCAATCAGCCCCAGCATTTT	CASSLEWGGGNQPQHF